This passage covers 5 T cell receptor beta chains from one sample sequenced in a study of blood T cells in healthy people across ages. A second roughly 6 to 11 cycle PCR used barcoded and J-beta primers. TCRdb reanalysed the 5' RACE reads using MiXCR and keeps one entry per CDR3 protein. This table has more than 800,000 distinct CDR3 sequences, 29% appearing once. What was sequenced was blood. These receptors were taken from a woman older than 75 in good health.

This clonotype has only a few counts. The gene calls are TRBV6-5 and TRBJ2-2, with D possibly being TRBD1 or TRBD2 (5 bases each). This CDR3 comprises 14 residues. V lost 5 bases, J lost 3 bases, and 10 bases lay in between. Germline CDR1 reads MNHEY; CDR2 reads SVGAGI. The DNA for the CDR3 is TGTGCCAGCAGTCGGGGACGATACACCGGGGAGCTGTTTTTT. Translation: CASSRGRYTGELFF.

Worth noting for this clonotype: One junction end disagrees with the germline gene, perhaps due to a read error. The chain uses TRBV11-2 and TRBJ2-2; D may be TRBD1 or TRBD2 (6 bases each). Per germline, CDR1 SGHAT and CDR2 FQNNGV. The CDR3 runs 15 residues. Here the CDR3 DNA reads TGTGCCAGCAGCTTAGCGGGGGCGGGCACCGGGGAGCGGTTTTTT. Protein product: CASSLAGAGTGERFF.

The chain is built from TRBV4-3 and TRBJ1-1, with unresolved D. In germline, CDR1 is LGHNA, CDR2 YSLEER. Trimming shortened V by 4 bases and J by 4 bases, and 13 bases separated the two germline ends. The length of the CDR3 is 14 residues. The DNA of the CDR3 is TGCGCCAGCAGCCCCTTCTTAGGCGGCACTGAAGCTTTCTTT. The encoded protein is CASSPFLGGTEAFF.

This clonotype was detected only once. This may be a read error, as it is one base from a much larger clone. CDR3 nucleotide sequence: TGTGCCAGCAGCTCTCGCGACAGCAATGAGCAGTACTTC. Protein sequence: CASSSRDSNEQYF. V gene TRBV7-2 combines with J gene TRBJ2-5, with D maybe TRBD1 (5 bases). Trimming stripped 4 bases from V and 11 bases from J, with 17 bases between. Germline CDR1 SGHTA, CDR2 FQGNSA. The CDR3 loop spans 13 amino acids.

In its sample, this clonotype was seen once. The chain has TRBV20-1 and TRBJ1-6; tentative D call: TRBD1 (6 bases). The V end lost 3 bases, the J end lost 2 bases, and 11 bases lay between the germline ends. The CDR3 is made up of 15 amino acids. Germline V gene lookup returns CDR1 DFQATT and CDR2 SNEGSKA (reference sequence). This chain's CDR3 is CSASVGDTYNSPLHF. The CDR3 DNA follows: TGCAGTGCTAGTGTGGGGGACACCTATAATTCACCCCTCCACTTT.